The 24 T cell receptor beta chains presented below share a single source sample, sequenced in a study of blood T cell repertoires in COVID-19. Profiled with immunoSEQ multiplex PCR; TCRdb holds only in-frame clones, not every one. The repertoire holds around 150,000 clones, with roughly 81% as singletons. Sequenced: peripheral blood. These receptors were taken from a woman in her forties or fifties with active or convalescent COVID-19.

The table lists this clone with many counts. The rearrangement uses TRBV7-9 and TRBJ2-5, with 8 bases that match TRBD2. Germline V gene lookup returns CDR1 SEHNR and CDR2 FQNEAQ (reference sequence). CDR3 length: 15 residues. The junction had 8 bases not matched to a gene; V was cut back by 4 bases and J by 4 bases. The CDR3 loop is CASSSGNSGGETQYF. The CDR3 coding sequence is TGTGCCAGCAGCTCCGGGAACAGCGGGGGAGAGACCCAGTACTTC.

This chain connects TRBV30 to TRBJ2-3; D is unresolved. The germline gives CDR1 GTSNPN, CDR2 SVGIG (reference sequence). This CDR3 is 15 amino acids long. V shed 2 bases and J shed 2 bases, with 14 bases lying between them. The CDR3 DNA is TGTGCCTGGAGTCCGACTGGATCCCCCACAGATACGCAGTATTTT. The encoded protein is CAWSPTGSPTDTQYF. Filled out from reference TRBV30 and TRBJ2-3, the complete variable domain reads SQTIHQWPATLVQPVGSPLSLECTVEGTSNPNLYWYRQAAGRGLQLLFYSVGIGQISSEVPQNLSASRPQDRQFILSSKKLLLSDSGFYLCAWSPTGSPTDTQYFGPGTRLTVL.

The V call is TRBV7-8, the J call TRBJ1-5, with D possibly matching TRBD1 (5 bases). Trimming pared 1 base from V and 1 base from J, leaving 11 bases between. The germline gives CDR1 SGHVS, CDR2 FQNEAQ. This CDR3 comprises 16 residues. Here the CDR3 DNA reads TGTGCCAGCAGCTTAGGGGCAGGGTGGAGCAATCAGCCCCAGCATTTT. Encoded protein: CASSLGAGWSNQPQHF.

V and J are TRBV29-1 and TRBJ1-2; D unclear. This CDR3 contains 14 residues. V gave up 7 bases and J gave up 6 bases, with 21 bases separating them. Germline CDR1 is SQVTM and CDR2 is ANQGSEA. CDR3: CSAKTTREGNGYTF. The DNA for the CDR3 is TGCAGCGCCAAAACAACTAGAGAAGGGAATGGCTACACCTTC.

This chain uses TRBV27 with TRBJ1-2, with 8 bases fitting TRBD1. Looked up from germline, CDR1 is MNHEY and CDR2 is SMNVEV (reference sequence). This CDR3 region has 15 residues. After removal of 4 bases from V and 5 bases from J, the junction contained 9 bases not matched to a gene. DNA for the CDR3: TGTGCCAGCAGTTACGCACAGGGGGTACGGTATGGCTACACCTTC. Its translation is CASSYAQGVRYGYTF.

This rearrangement joins TRBV5-1 to TRBJ2-7; possibly TRBD1 for D (5 bases). Trimming removed 5 bases from V and 2 bases from J, with 11 bases in between. Germline V gene data show CDR1 as SGHRS and CDR2 as YFSETQ. The CDR3 runs to 13 residues. CDR3 amino acids: CASRPTATYEQYF. The CDR3 coding sequence is TGCGCCAGCAGGCCGACAGCTACCTACGAGCAGTACTTC.

Only one count was recorded for this clone. This rearrangement joins TRBV7-2 to TRBJ1-1, with 9 bases matching TRBD1. V lost 1 base, J lost 1 base, and 4 bases stayed unmatched. Germline V gene data show CDR1 as SGHTA and CDR2 as FQGNSA. The CDR3 has 16 amino acids. The CDR3 region has the DNA TGTGCCAGCAGCTTAGACAGGGGGCTCCGGAACACTGAAGCTTTCTTT. It is translated as CASSLDRGLRNTEAFF.

The chain has TRBV25-1 and TRBJ2-2; maybe TRBD2 (5 bases). Per the germline V gene, CDR1 is MGHDK and CDR2 is SYGVNS. Trimming stripped 4 bases from V and 6 bases from J, with 9 bases between. The CDR3 spans 13 residues. CDR3 sequence: CASSVASSGELFF. The CDR3 DNA follows: TGTGCCAGCAGTGTTGCTAGCTCCGGGGAGCTGTTTTTT.

The chain is built from TRBV5-8 and TRBJ1-2; 11 nucleotides match TRBD1. This CDR3 is built from 14 residues. Per the germline V gene, CDR1 is SGHTS and CDR2 is YDEGEE. V shed 9 bases and J 3 bases; nucleotides not matched to a gene: 7. CDR3 amino acids: CATDPGQGDYGYTF. In nucleotides, the CDR3 is TGTGCCACGGATCCGGGACAGGGGGACTATGGCTACACCTTC.

The chain is built from TRBV11-1 and TRBJ2-1; 7 bases line up with TRBD1. Germline-derived CDR1 and CDR2 are SGHAT and FQDESV (reference sequence). The CDR3 is 12 amino acids. The trim removed 6 bases at V and 8 bases at J, leaving 4 bases unmatched. CDR3 bases: TGTGCCAGCAGTCCTGACAGGGATGAGCAGTTCTTC. It translates to CASSPDRDEQFF. Full variable domain (remainder filled in from reference TRBV11-1 and TRBJ2-1): EAEVAQSPRYKITEKSQAVAFWCDPISGHATLYWYRQILGQGPELLVQFQDESVVDDSQLPKDRFSAERLKGVDSTLKIQPAELGDSAMYLCASSPDRDEQFFGPGTRLTVL.

The J gene is TRBJ2-3, the V gene TRBV9; a weak D match, TRBD2 (5 bases). The V gene lost 2 bases and the J gene lost 2 bases, with 9 bases spanning the gap. Germline V CDR1 and CDR2: SGDLS, YYNGEE. The CDR3 is 14 amino acids. This CDR3 is CASSVAGNTDTQYF. CDR3 coding DNA: TGTGCCAGCAGCGTCGCCGGGAACACAGATACGCAGTATTTT.

Here the CDR3 DNA reads TGTGCCAGCAGTGCCCAGGGTCGCGGTGAAAAACTGTTTTTT. This sequence encodes CASSAQGRGEKLFF. This rearrangement joins TRBV25-1 to TRBJ1-4; D is perhaps TRBD1 (5 bases). Per germline, CDR1 MGHDK and CDR2 SYGVNS. The CDR3 is made up of 14 amino acids. V lost 4 bases to trimming and J lost 7 bases, with 13 bases between them.

In its sample, this clone was seen a few times. The CDR3 DNA reads as TGTGCCAGCAGCTTAGTGGGGTACAGGGACACTGAAGCTTTCTTT. Protein sequence: CASSLVGYRDTEAFF. The chain uses TRBV7-2 and TRBJ1-1; weak D call: TRBD1 (6 bases). In germline, CDR1 is SGHTA, CDR2 FQGNSA. CDR3 length: 15 residues. V was cut by 1 base and J by 3 bases, with 12 bases left in between.

The chain combines TRBV18 with TRBJ1-1; TRBD1 might be the D (6 bases). Germline V CDR1 and CDR2: KGHSH, LQKENI. The CDR3 is made up of 14 amino acids. V lost 3 bases to trimming and J lost 10 bases, with 18 bases between them. This CDR3 reads CASSPLNTGQAAFF. DNA for the CDR3: TGTGCCAGCTCACCTCTTAATACAGGGCAAGCAGCTTTCTTT.

V and J are TRBV10-3 and TRBJ2-7; TRBD2 is a possible D gene (6 bases). V lost 6 bases and J lost 6, with 21 bases in between. The CDR3 runs to 15 residues. Germline assignment: CDR1 ENHRY and CDR2 SYGVKD. CDR3 protein: CAISLSAGMGLEQYF. The CDR3 DNA sequence: TGTGCCATCAGCCTTTCGGCGGGGATGGGGCTCGAGCAGTACTTC.

V gene TRBV30 combines with J gene TRBJ2-5, with 10 positions matching TRBD1. The CDR3 contains 15 residues. V lost 0 bases and J lost 5; bases outside the gene matches: 6. CDR1 is GTSNPN and CDR2 is SVGIG in the germline V gene (reference sequence). This CDR3 reads CAWSVRGQGWETQYF. CDR3 bases: TGTGCCTGGAGTGTACGGGGACAGGGGTGGGAGACCCAGTACTTC.

The chain uses TRBV15 and TRBJ1-3; 9 nucleotides line up with TRBD1. This CDR3 contains 19 residues. V gave up 0 bases and J gave up 0 bases; unmatched junction bases: 9. The germline gives CDR1 LNHNV, CDR2 YYDKDF (reference sequence). The CDR3 spells CATSRDSGQGQSSGNTIYF. DNA of the CDR3: TGTGCCACCAGCAGAGATTCCGGACAGGGGCAGAGCTCTGGAAACACCATATATTTT. Combining the CDR3 with reference TRBV15 and TRBJ1-3 gives the whole variable domain DAMVIQNPRYQVTQFGKPVTLSCSQTLNHNVMYWYQQKSSQAPKLLFHYYDKDFNNEADTPDNFQSRRPNTSFCFLDIRSPGLGDTAMYLCATSRDSGQGQSSGNTIYFGEGSWLTVV.

The chain carries TRBV21-1 and TRBJ2-1; TRBD1 is the table's D call, not checked against the DNA. TRBV21-1 is labeled a pseudogene. This CDR3 region has 16 residues. The CDR3 DNA reads as TGTGCCGCTACGCCGGGACACTTCAAGGTCTACAATGAGCAGTTCTTC. It yields the protein CAATPGHFKVYNEQFF.

V gene TRBV30 combines with J gene TRBJ1-4; 7 nucleotides line up with TRBD1. CDR3 size: 14 residues. Per germline, CDR1 GTSNPN and CDR2 SVGIG (reference sequence). The trim removed 3 bases at V and 5 bases at J, leaving 6 bases unmatched. CDR3 loop: CAWRGQVNNEKLFF. DNA for the CDR3: TGTGCCTGGAGAGGACAGGTTAACAATGAAAAACTGTTTTTT. The full variable domain, with the rest looked up from reference TRBV30 and TRBJ1-4, is SQTIHQWPATLVQPVGSPLSLECTVEGTSNPNLYWYRQAAGRGLQLLFYSVGIGQISSEVPQNLSASRPQDRQFILSSKKLLLSDSGFYLCAWRGQVNNEKLFFGSGTQLSVL.

The rearrangement joins TRBV5-4 to TRBJ2-5; 11 positions agree with TRBD1. V shed 5 bases and J 0 bases; nucleotides not matched to a gene: 6. Germline loops: CDR1 SGHNT, CDR2 YYREEE (reference sequence). The CDR3 is made up of 16 amino acids. CDR3 protein: CASSYGQGAYQETQYF. The CDR3 coding sequence is TGTGCCAGCAGTTACGGACAGGGGGCGTACCAAGAGACCCAGTACTTC.

V and J are TRBV19 and TRBJ1-5; the D is unclear. The CDR3 is 18 residues long. V shed 1 base and J shed 0 bases, with 16 bases lying between them. Germline CDR1 LNHDA, CDR2 SQIVND (reference sequence). The CDR3 DNA sequence: TGTGCCAGTAGTATAGTATTAAATGCAGGTCATAGCAATCAGCCCCAGCATTTT. Translating it yields CASSIVLNAGHSNQPQHF.

The J gene is TRBJ2-2, the V gene TRBV30; TRBD1 matches at 7 bases. This CDR3 is 15 amino acids long. V shed 3 bases and J 15 bases; nucleotides not matched to a gene: 19. The V gene's germline CDR1 is GTSNPN and CDR2 SVGIG (reference sequence). The DNA of the CDR3 is TGTGCCTGGAGACGTCCGGGACAGACGCCCAGGGTGGTGTTTTTT. This encodes CAWRRPGQTPRVVFF. The whole variable domain, remainder taken from reference TRBV30 and TRBJ2-2, is SQTIHQWPATLVQPVGSPLSLECTVEGTSNPNLYWYRQAAGRGLQLLFYSVGIGQISSEVPQNLSASRPQDRQFILSSKKLLLSDSGFYLCAWRRPGQTPRVVFFGEGSRLTVL.

The V gene is TRBV7-3, the J gene TRBJ2-3, with 12 bases identical to TRBD2. CDR1 is SGHTA and CDR2 is FQGTGA in the germline V gene. This CDR3 contains 16 residues. V gave up 0 bases and J gave up 8 bases; unmatched junction bases: 6. CDR3 residues: CASSLTLAGGPGTQYF. The CDR3, as DNA: TGTGCCAGCAGCTTAACCCTAGCGGGGGGGCCTGGTACGCAGTATTTT.

Only a few counts were recorded for this clone. The chain combines TRBV6-5 with TRBJ1-1; possibly TRBD1 for D (5 bases). This CDR3 has 14 residues. The germline V and J ends were trimmed by 4 bases and 1 base, with 10 bases remaining between them. The germline V gene has CDR1 MNHEY and CDR2 SVGAGI. The CDR3 loop is CASSLGASNTEAFF. Here the CDR3 DNA reads TGTGCCAGCAGTTTAGGGGCCTCGAACACTGAAGCTTTCTTT.